The 15 T cell receptor beta chains listed next were all sequenced from one sample in a study of response to subunit inactivated influenza vaccine. TCRdb used MiXCR to reprocess the RT-PCR reads, holding one entry per CDR3 protein. The table lists about 520,000 distinct CDR3 sequences, 6.5% to 8% of them singletons. Sample: PBMCs from blood, taken about 23 months after vaccination. These receptors all come from a man aged 45-69 years who received an inactivated influenza vaccine.

This clonotype came up many times. The chain employs TRBV3-1 and TRBJ1-6; TRBD1 agrees at 10 bases. The germline V gene encodes CDR1 LGHDT and CDR2 YNNKEL (reference sequence). The CDR3 length is 15 residues. Trimming at V came to 4 bases and at J to 7 bases, leaving 4 bases not matched to a gene. CDR3 sequence reads: CASSPGGQGNSPLHF. The CDR3 DNA is TGTGCCAGCAGCCCCGGGGGACAGGGGAATTCACCCCTCCACTTT. Variable domain in full (rest from reference TRBV3-1 and TRBJ1-6): DTAVSQTPKYLVTQMGNDKSIKCEQNLGHDTMYWYKQDSKKFLKIMFSYNNKELIINETVPNRFSPKSPDKAHLNLHINSLELGDSAVYFCASSPGGQGNSPLHFGNGTRLTVT.

This clonotype was seen only a few times. The chain is built from TRBV20-1 and TRBJ1-2, with unresolved D. V was shortened by 0 bases and J by 8 bases, with 16 bases between the two germline ends. The CDR3 length is 14 residues. Per the germline V gene, CDR1 is DFQATT and CDR2 is SNEGSKA (reference sequence). CDR3 loop: CSARDGKGPSGYTF. In DNA, the CDR3 is TGCAGTGCTAGAGATGGGAAGGGTCCGAGCGGCTACACCTTC.

This clonotype was seen a single time. The V gene is TRBV11-3, the J gene TRBJ1-1; D ambiguous. The CDR3 has 14 residues. Trimming took off 5 bases at V and 0 bases at J, with 10 bases between the two ends. The germline gives CDR1 SGHNT, CDR2 YENEEA. This CDR3 reads CASSRDQLNTEAFF. CDR3 nucleotides: TGTGCCAGCAGCAGGGATCAGTTGAACACTGAAGCTTTCTTT. Full variable domain (rest looked up from reference TRBV11-3 and TRBJ1-1): EAGVVQSPRYKIIEKKQPVAFWCNPISGHNTLYWYLQNLGQGPELLIRYENEEAVDDSQLPKDRFSAERLKGVDSTLKIQPAELGDSAVYLCASSRDQLNTEAFFGQGTRLTVV.

The chain carries TRBV5-1 and TRBJ1-6; D not certain. The germline gives CDR1 SGHRS, CDR2 YFSETQ. Trimming removed 0 bases from V and 4 bases from J, with 11 bases in between. The CDR3 sequence is 16 residues long. CDR3 nucleotides: TGCGCCAGCAGCTTGGTTGGAGGGTCGTATAATTCACCCCTCCACTTT. Protein sequence: CASSLVGGSYNSPLHF.

The sample holds a few counts of this clonotype. This sequence joins TRBV20-1 and TRBJ1-5; tentatively, D is TRBD1 (5 bases). V was shortened by 2 bases and J by 0 bases, with 8 bases between the two germline ends. Germline CDR1 reads DFQATT; CDR2 reads SNEGSKA (reference sequence). This CDR3 has 14 amino acids. For the CDR3, the DNA is TGCAGTGCTAGATTAGGACATAGCAATCAGCCCCAGCATTTT. It encodes CSARLGHSNQPQHF.

In its sample, this clonotype was seen many times. The V gene is TRBV12-3 or TRBV12-4, the J gene TRBJ2-1, with D uncertain. CDR3 size: 12 residues. Deletions cut 3 bases from V and 8 bases from J, with 8 bases between. The CDR3 is CASSFFGDEQFF. The DNA of the CDR3 is TGTGCCAGCAGTTTTTTCGGCGATGAGCAGTTCTTC.

The rearrangement uses TRBV10-3 and TRBJ2-2; TRBD1 agrees at 7 bases. V lost 9 bases to trimming and J lost 2 bases; unmatched junction nucleotides: 3. Germline CDR1 and CDR2: ENHRY and SYGVKD. CDR3 size: 13 residues. The CDR3 DNA follows: TGTGCCATAGGACAGGATAACACCGGGGAGCTGTTTTTT. The encoded protein is CAIGQDNTGELFF.

This rearrangement joins TRBV30 to TRBJ2-1; maybe TRBD1 (6 bases). Germline V lookup: CDR1 GTSNPN, CDR2 SVGIG (reference sequence). Trimming took off 4 bases at V and 3 bases at J, with 10 bases between the two ends. This CDR3 has 13 residues. CDR3 bases: TGTGCCTGGACAGGGGACAACTACAATGAGCAGTTCTTC. It translates to CAWTGDNYNEQFF.

This clonotype showed up just a few times. The genes are TRBV20-1 and TRBJ1-5, with D hard to call. Germline CDR1 DFQATT, CDR2 SNEGSKA (reference sequence). V lost 1 base to trimming and J lost 0 bases, with 10 bases between them. The CDR3 runs to 15 residues. The CDR3 sequence is CSARGPGYSNQPQHF. Here the CDR3 DNA reads TGCAGTGCTAGAGGCCCGGGGTATAGCAATCAGCCCCAGCATTTT.

In this sample, this clonotype turned up a few times. The chain couples TRBV11-2 to TRBJ2-2; no reliable D call. Germline lookup yields CDR1 SGHAT and CDR2 FQNNGV. The CDR3 spans 14 residues. The germline V and J ends were trimmed by 5 bases and 1 base, with 8 bases remaining between them. The CDR3 protein is CASSHARNTGELFF. The CDR3 region has the DNA TGTGCCAGCAGCCACGCGAGGAACACCGGGGAGCTGTTTTTT.

Only a few counts were recorded for this clonotype. This chain links TRBV20-1 with TRBJ1-1; D ambiguous. V shed 0 bases and J shed 2 bases, with 19 bases lying between them. Germline CDR1 is DFQATT and CDR2 is SNEGSKA (reference sequence). The CDR3 contains 17 residues. The CDR3 loop is CSARDYLRGQKNTEAFF. The CDR3 nucleotides are TGCAGTGCTAGAGATTATCTTCGAGGGCAGAAAAACACTGAAGCTTTCTTT.

At least ten counts were recorded for this clonotype. This chain links TRBV29-1 with TRBJ2-1; possible D gene TRBD1, 6 bases. V lost 4 bases and J lost 7, with 14 bases in between. There are 13 residues in the CDR3. Germline-derived CDR1 and CDR2 are SQVTM and ANQGSEA. CDR3 in DNA: TGCAGCGTTGTAGGGGGTCCGACAAATGAGCAGTTCTTC. Its protein is CSVVGGPTNEQFF.

This clonotype showed up many times. A read error may account for a junction end that differs from germline. The chain has TRBV5-1 and TRBJ1-1; the D gene is possibly TRBD1 (5 bases). This CDR3 contains 14 residues. Per the germline V gene, CDR1 is SGHRS and CDR2 is YFSETQ. CDR3 sequence: CASSQGGQNTEAFF. The CDR3 DNA reads TGTGCCAGCAGCCAAGGAGGACAGAACACTGAAGCTTTCTTT. Full variable domain (outside the CDR3, taken from reference TRBV5-1 and TRBJ1-1): KAGVTQTPRYLIKTRGQQVTLSCSPISGHRSVSWYQQTPGQGLQFLFEYFSETQRNKGNFPGRFSGRQFSNSRSEMNVSTLELGDSALYLCASSQGGQNTEAFFGQGTRLTVV.

The gene calls are TRBV6-5 and TRBJ2-2; TRBD1 matches 7 bases. The germline gives CDR1 MNHEY, CDR2 SVGAGI. The CDR3 consists of 17 residues. V lost 4 bases and J lost 2; bases outside the gene matches: 10. The CDR3 sequence is CASSFPGTALNTGELFF. The DNA of the CDR3 is TGTGCCAGCAGTTTCCCCGGGACAGCGCTTAACACCGGGGAGCTGTTTTTT.

This clonotype has a handful of counts. V is TRBV12-3 or TRBV12-4 and J is TRBJ2-1; 8 bases fit TRBD2. This CDR3 is built from 16 residues. The trim removed 6 bases at V and 6 bases at J, leaving 13 bases unmatched. CDR3 protein: CASSPPGASGLNEQFF. In nucleotides, the CDR3 is TGTGCCAGCAGCCCCCCGGGGGCTAGCGGGCTCAATGAGCAGTTCTTC.